The 5 T cell receptor beta chains given below trace back to one sample, sequenced in a study of T cells expressing NK-cell markers. From its re-call of the 5' RACE reads, TCRdb lists each CDR3 protein once, without DNA. Found here are a few hundred thousand distinct CDR3 sequences; the top ten clones hold approximately 0.41%. Specimen: blood T cells: a sorted CD56 or NKG2C T cell subset, CD4+ or CD8+ T cells, or bulk PBMC T cells (not recorded which). The receptors originated from a man aged 18 to 29 in good health.

CDR3 amino acids: CASSHKVGGRSEDTQYF. The rearrangement uses TRBV7-2 and TRBJ2-3; TCRdb's D call, TRBD2, is unchecked because there is no DNA. Germline V gene sequence: CDR1 SGHTA, CDR2 FQGNSA. The CDR3 loop spans 17 amino acids. The full variable domain, completed using reference TRBV7-2 and TRBJ2-3, is GAGVSQSPSNKVTEKGKDVELRCDPISGHTALYWYRQSLGQGLEFLIYFQGNSAPDKSGLPSDRFSAERTGGSVSTLTIQRTQQEDSAVYLCASSHKVGGRSEDTQYFGPGTRLTVL.

J is TRBJ2-5 and V is TRBV20-1. The germline gives CDR1 DFQATT, CDR2 SNEGSKA (reference sequence). There are 15 residues in the CDR3. The CDR3 here is CSARGGQANQETQYF.

This chain uses TRBV4-3 with TRBJ1-6. CDR1 and CDR2 (germline): LGHNA, YSLEER. This CDR3 is built from 14 residues. The chain's CDR3 is CASSQDHGLSPLHF.

This chain links TRBV7-9 with TRBJ1-2; TCRdb's D call, TRBD1, is unchecked because there is no DNA. The V gene's germline CDR1 is SEHNR and CDR2 FQNEAQ (reference sequence). The CDR3 is 14 residues long. CDR3 sequence reads: CASRKTGTEDGYTF.

CDR3 loop: CASSPSQGSRDTQYF. The rearrangement joins TRBV18 to TRBJ2-3; TCRdb's assignment of TRBD1 cannot be checked, as there is no DNA. There are 15 residues in the CDR3. CDR1 and CDR2 from the germline V gene are KGHSH and LQKENI.